These 5 T cell receptor beta chains came from one sample sequenced in a study of shared clonotypes between healthy human individuals. The assay was immunoSEQ multiplex PCR, and TCRdb's table has in-frame clones only and misses some. The sample contains more than 2,000,000 clones, approximately 94% of which appear only once. The sequencing input was naive CD4+ T cells sorted from blood. Subset indicated: CD45RA+ positively selected. These receptor sequences come from a man between 18 and 35 years old in good health.

V and J are TRBV6-1 and TRBJ1-4; unclear D gene. Germline lookup yields CDR1 MNHNS and CDR2 SASEGT. Between the trimmed V and J ends, which lost 3 bases and 0 bases, there was a span of 14 bases. The CDR3 extends over 17 amino acids. The CDR3 region has the DNA TGTGCCAGCAGTGACGAGGCGGGGTATGCAACTAATGAAAAACTGTTTTTT. It codes for CASSDEAGYATNEKLFF.

In regard to this clone: This specimen includes other DNA sequences encoding the same CDR3. The V call is TRBV29-1, the J call TRBJ1-5; 8 bases fit TRBD1. In germline, CDR1 is SQVTM, CDR2 ANQGSEA. V was pared by 6 bases and J by 6 bases, with 7 bases of the junction left unmatched. The CDR3 extends over 13 amino acids. This CDR3 is CSVVTGGGQPQHF. The CDR3 region has the DNA TGCAGCGTGGTAACAGGGGGGGGTCAGCCCCAGCATTTT.

J is TRBJ2-1 and V is TRBV9; 9 nucleotides agree with TRBD2. This CDR3 spans 14 amino acids. Trimming at V came to 4 bases and at J to 6 bases, leaving 5 bases not matched to a gene. Looked up from germline, CDR1 is SGDLS and CDR2 is YYNGEE. CDR3 in amino acids: CASSLSGGSNEQFF. The CDR3 DNA sequence: TGTGCCAGCAGCCTTAGCGGGGGTTCCAATGAGCAGTTCTTC. The complete variable domain, with remaining parts taken from reference TRBV9 and TRBJ2-1, reads DSGVTQTPKHLITATGQRVTLRCSPRSGDLSVYWYQQSLDQGLQFLIQYYNGEERAKGNILERFSAQQFPDLHSELNLSSLELGDSALYFCASSLSGGSNEQFFGPGTRLTVL.

The V gene is TRBV6-1, the J gene TRBJ1-1; no definite D call. CDR3 length: 14 amino acids. V lost 1 base and J 4 bases, leaving 10 bases between the germline ends. Germline V gene lookup returns CDR1 MNHNS and CDR2 SASEGT. The CDR3: CASSEDQVGTEAFF. DNA of the CDR3: TGTGCCAGCAGTGAAGATCAGGTAGGCACTGAAGCTTTCTTT.

The gene calls are TRBV7-8 and TRBJ2-3; a possible D gene is TRBD2 (6 bases). Deletions cut 4 bases from V and 0 bases from J, with 14 bases between. Germline values: CDR1 SGHVS, CDR2 FQNEAQ. The CDR3 spans 16 residues. The DNA of the CDR3 is TGTGCCAGCAGCTATGCCGGGACTTCTAGCACAGATACGCAGTATTTT. It codes for CASSYAGTSSTDTQYF. Combining the CDR3 with reference TRBV7-8 and TRBJ2-3 gives the whole variable domain GAGVSQSPRYKVAKRGQDVALRCDPISGHVSLFWYQQALGQGPEFLTYFQNEAQLDKSGLPSDRFFAERPEGSVSTLKIQRTQQEDSAVYLCASSYAGTSSTDTQYFGPGTRLTVL.